The 23 T cell receptor beta chains presented below share a single source sample, sequenced in a study of tumor-infiltrating lymphocytes in primary liver carcinoma. Both RNA and DNA were isolated together from around 20-30 mg of bulk tissue that had not been sorted. The template, about 510 ng total RNA, yielded TCR beta cDNA made with a constant-region primer. What produced the TCR beta libraries was three nested multiplex PCR rounds using slightly modified ARM-PCR. PCR rounds one and two used TRBV1-TRBV30 forward primers with a C-beta reverse primer for about 11 cycles each. Using its own MiXCR run on the multiplex PCR reads, TCRdb lists one record per CDR3 protein. This sample carries more than 95,000 distinct CDR3 sequences, roughly 80% of them seen once, and the ten largest clones take roughly a fifth. The sample taken for sequencing was liver tumor tissue from sampling region 3. Documented subset: tumor region T3, left-lateral pole. The receptors were sampled from a middle-aged man with primary liver carcinoma and hepatitis B virus infection.

This rearrangement joins TRBV11-3 to TRBJ2-3; D may be TRBD2 (6 bases). The CDR3 is 15 residues long. Trimming took off 6 bases at V and 11 bases at J, with 24 bases between the two ends. Germline-derived CDR1 and CDR2 are SGHNT and YENEEA. Written as DNA, the CDR3 is TGTGCCAGCAGTCCCGGAGGGGAAGGCACAAATATGCAGTATTTT. Residues: CASSPGGEGTNMQYF.

Remarks on this clonotype: The junction does not match germline at one end; this may be a read error. The V gene is TRBV9, the J gene TRBJ2-1; D not certain. From germline, CDR1 is SGDLS and CDR2 YYNGEE. This CDR3 is built from 15 residues. The CDR3 nucleotides are TGTGCCAGCACCGTCGCCGGGTCCCCCAACAATGGGCAGTTCTTC. Translated, it gives CASTVAGSPNNGQFF.

This clonotype was seen only a few times. The J gene is TRBJ2-3, the V gene TRBV7-2; D gene uncertain. V lost 5 bases to trimming and J lost 2 bases, with 11 bases between them. The length of the CDR3 is 14 residues. CDR1 is SGHTA, CDR2 FQGNSA, per germline. CDR3 in DNA: TGTGCCAGCAGCCTGGAATGGCCCACAGATACGCAGTATTTT. Protein sequence: CASSLEWPTDTQYF.

In regard to this clonotype: Since the CDR3 does not end with the conserved phenylalanine or tryptophan, this likely comes from a read error. The CDR3 nucleotides are TGCGCCAGCAGCCAAGATCTTCCCTCCGGGACTAGCGGGAGAGTTGATACGCAGTATTTG. Translating gives CASSQDLPSGTSGRVDTQYL. The gene calls are TRBV4-3 and TRBJ2-3, with 14 bases identical to TRBD2. The CDR3 runs 20 residues. V shed 0 bases, J shed 6 bases, and the junction held 14 bases outside the gene matches. Per the germline V gene, CDR1 is LGHNA and CDR2 is YSLEER.

In its sample, this clonotype was seen a few times. This clone may be a read error of a much larger clone one base away. The chain has TRBV28 and TRBJ1-1; no clear D gene. Trimming took 2 bases from V and 5 from J, leaving 15 bases between them. CDR1 is MDHEN and CDR2 is SYDVKM in the germline V gene. CDR3 size: 15 residues. The CDR3 nucleotides are TGTGCCAGCAGTTTACTCAGCCGGGGTGGGACTGAAGCTTTCTTT. It specifies CASSLLSRGGTEAFF.

Of note for this clonotype: At one end, the junction sequence differs from germline, possibly due to a read error. The J gene is TRBJ2-3, the V gene TRBV11-1; D could derive from TRBD1 or TRBD2 (5 bases each). This CDR3 has 19 residues. CDR1 is SGHAT, CDR2 FQDESV, per germline (reference sequence). CDR3 amino acids: CASSSGGSSAGVRTDTQYF. In DNA form, the CDR3 reads TGTGCCAGCAGCTCTGGGGGAAGCTCTGCTGGAGTCCGCACAGATACACAGTATTTT.

Concerning this clonotype itself: At one of its ends the junction is not consistent with the germline gene, which may arise from a read error. The genes are TRBV11-2 and TRBJ2-5; possibly TRBD1 or TRBD2 for D (5 bases each). The germline V gene has CDR1 SGHAT and CDR2 FQNNGV. This CDR3 comprises 13 residues. CDR3 sequence: CASNARLGETRYF. DNA for the CDR3: TGTGCCAGCAATGCAAGGTTGGGGGAGACCCGGTACTTC.

About this clonotype: Likely a read error: the CDR3 ends without its conserved phenylalanine or tryptophan. This chain connects TRBV7-9 to TRBJ2-5; D uncertain. Germline-derived CDR1 and CDR2 are SEHNR and FQNEAQ (reference sequence). The CDR3 sequence is 15 residues long. Trimming shortened V by 5 bases and J by 4 bases, and 17 bases separated the two germline ends. The CDR3 protein is CASSQESIPRETQYL. CDR3 nucleotide sequence: TGTGCCAGCAGCCAGGAGTCCATACCGCGAGAGACCCAGTACTTA.

This clonotype was counted a few times. The rearrangement uses TRBV5-4 and TRBJ1-2; 9 bases fit TRBD1. Per germline, CDR1 SGHNT and CDR2 YYREEE (reference sequence). The CDR3 length is 14 residues. V trimming: 10 bases; J trimming: 4 bases; junction bases outside the gene matches: 11. CDR3 nucleotides: TGTGCCGCCAGAGGCAGACAGGGGGGCTATGGCTACACCTTC. Translating it yields CAARGRQGGYGYTF.

This clonotype occurred a few times. A much bigger clone sits one base away, suggesting this may be a read error. The V call is TRBV30, the J call TRBJ2-3, with 7 bases matching TRBD1. Germline CDR1 GTSNPN, CDR2 SVGIG (reference sequence). CDR3 length: 14 residues. CDR3 nucleotides: TGTGTCTGGAGTGTAGGGGGCCTCACAGATACGCAGTATTTT. It is translated as CVWSVGGLTDTQYF.

About this clonotype: At one end the junction does not follow the germline gene, possibly because of a read error. This sequence joins TRBV4-1 and TRBJ1-6; 9 nucleotides agree with TRBD1. Germline V gene data show CDR1 as MGHRA and CDR2 as YSYEKL. CDR3 length equals 17 residues. This CDR3 is CASSQDRGQGRNSHLRF. The CDR3 DNA is TGCGCCAGCAGCCAAGATCGGGGACAGGGCCGGAATTCACACCTCCGCTTT.

This clonotype showed up many times. The J gene is TRBJ2-4, the V gene TRBV11-2; no clear D. Germline assignment: CDR1 SGHAT and CDR2 FQNNGV. Deletions cut 2 bases from V and 0 bases from J, with 2 bases between. This CDR3 contains 13 residues. CDR3 DNA sequence: TGTGCCAGCAGCTTACAAGCCAAAAACATTCAGTACTTC. It encodes CASSLQAKNIQYF.

V usage is TRBV28 and J usage is TRBJ1-3, with D hard to call. The CDR3 consists of 12 residues. V was cut by 1 base and J by 6 bases, with 4 bases left in between. CDR1 is MDHEN and CDR2 is SYDVKM in the germline V gene. The CDR3 loop is CASSLSTNTIYF. CDR3 DNA sequence: TGTGCCAGCAGTTTATCAACAAACACCATATATTTT.

This clonotype was detected many times. The chain combines TRBV5-1 with TRBJ2-7; D gene uncertain. CDR3 length equals 13 residues. Per the germline V gene, CDR1 is SGHRS and CDR2 is YFSETQ. With 2 bases removed from V and 3 bases from J, the gap between germline ends came to 9 bases. Written as DNA, the CDR3 is TGCGCCAGCAGCTTCGGGCAGAACTACGAGCAGTACTTC. Residues: CASSFGQNYEQYF.

Remarks on this clonotype: A read error may produce the germline difference seen at one junction end. The chain couples TRBV11-2 to TRBJ2-6, with 8 bases identical to TRBD1. CDR1 and CDR2 (germline): SGHAT, FQNNGV. This CDR3 has 21 amino acids. The CDR3 sequence is CASSMGGDRGIYLSGANVLTF. In DNA, the CDR3 is TGTGCCAGCAGTATGGGGGGAGACAGGGGCATTTACCTCTCTGGGGCTAACGTCCTGACTTTC.

The CDR3 loop is CASSLPYETQRTYF. In DNA form, the CDR3 reads TGTGCCAGCAGCCTGCCATATGAAACCCAGCGGACCTACTTC. The rearrangement links TRBV11-2 to TRBJ2-7; tentative D call: TRBD2 (5 bases). This CDR3 spans 14 amino acids. Germline lookup yields CDR1 SGHAT and CDR2 FQNNGV. Trimming removed 5 bases at V and 13 bases at J, with 24 bases between.

With respect to this clonotype: One end of the junction does not line up with germline, which may come from a read error. The gene calls are TRBV9 and TRBJ2-1; TRBD1 matches at 10 bases. CDR3 size: 15 residues. Germline V gene data show CDR1 as SGDLS and CDR2 as YYNGEE. CDR3 amino acids: CASRRGTGAHNEQLF. CDR3 bases: TGTGCCAGCAGGAGGGGGACAGGGGCACACAATGAGCAGTTATTC.

This clonotype was recorded only once. This sequence joins TRBV12-1 and TRBJ2-7; the D call of TRBD2 is as the table states it, not checked on the DNA. TRBV12-1 is deemed a pseudogene. The CDR3 covers 13 residues. CDR3 coding DNA: TGTGGCAGCAGCTTCCGGGCTAACTACGAGCAGTACTTC. This encodes CGSSFRANYEQYF.

Concerning this clonotype: The junction shows a germline mismatch at one end, possibly a read error. DNA of the CDR3: TGCGCCAGCAGTGAAGCGCGGGGGAACCAGCCCCAGCATTTT. This codes for CASSEARGNQPQHF. The J gene is TRBJ1-5, the V gene TRBV2, with D tentatively TRBD1 (5 bases). Germline lookup yields CDR1 SNHLY and CDR2 FYNNEI. CDR3 length: 14 amino acids.

A word on this clonotype: The conserved phenylalanine or tryptophan is not found at the CDR3 terminus, so this likely reflects a read error. No DNA is shown, since the ends of the CDR3 on it are uncertain; the CDR3 is the one TCRdb lists. The chain combines TRBV10-2 with TRBJ2-7; no DNA check was done on the table's D call, TRBD1. The germline V gene encodes CDR1 WSHSY and CDR2 SAAADI. The CDR3 spans 11 amino acids, including both terminal residues. CDR3 in amino acids: CASRHLGEQHL.

This clonotype was detected once. Because the CDR3 is missing its conserved closing phenylalanine or tryptophan, this is likely a read error. The rearrangement links TRBV4-3 to TRBJ1-6, with 11 bases lining up with TRBD1. CDR1 is LGHNA and CDR2 is YSLEER in the germline V gene. The CDR3 consists of 16 residues. V was pared by 7 bases and J by 7 bases, with 9 bases of the junction left unmatched. CDR3: CASNSWDRGRNSPLHS. The CDR3 DNA reads TGCGCCAGCAACTCCTGGGACAGGGGGAGGAATTCACCCCTCCACTCT.

In regard to this clonotype: A read error may produce the germline difference seen at one junction end. The V gene is TRBV10-3, the J gene TRBJ2-5; 8 nucleotides align to TRBD1. Germline loops: CDR1 ENHRY, CDR2 SYGVKD. This CDR3 has 14 residues. This chain's CDR3 is CAIRLTGDEESQYF. The CDR3 DNA reads TGTGCCATCAGATTGACAGGGGATGAAGAGAGCCAGTACTTC.

As regards this clonotype: A read error is likely, as this CDR3 ends without the conserved phenylalanine or tryptophan. Because the CDR3's place on the DNA is in doubt, the DNA is left out and the CDR3 is given as listed by TCRdb. The chain couples TRBV12-3 or TRBV12-4 to TRBJ1-5; the D call in the table, TRBD1, was not verified against the DNA. Termini included, the CDR3 measures 15 amino acids. CDR3 loop: CASRPGTASNQPRHC.